This T cell receptor beta chain was found in a study of OX40 agonist ivuxolimab in advanced cancers. Study context: Every 2 weeks, ivuxolimab was infused into the patients intravenously at between 0.01 and 10 mg/kg. Of mixed ages from about 23 to 79 and averaging approximately 60 years, the group was just under 85% male. Study results and limitations: There was clonal expansion of CD4+ and CD8+ blood T cells by week 6 at 0.1 to 3.0 mg/kg. Relative to CD4+, CD8+ T cells held more expanded clones on average.

In this sample, this clone turned up a few times. Its antigen is not known. Per germline, CDR1 KGHSH and CDR2 LQKENI. This CDR3 is 15 amino acids long. V lost 3 bases, J lost 1 base, and 3 bases stayed unmatched. TCRdb's copy holds only in-frame clones and misses some; the assay was immunoSEQ multiplex PCR. Of about 58,000 clones listed, about 82% were seen once; the top ten hold about 1%. The receptor was isolated from an adult with an advanced solid tumor such as melanoma, head and neck, liver or kidney cancer. The sequences come from CD4+ or CD8+ T cells sorted from blood, collected in a trial of the OX40 agonist ivuxolimab. The genes are TRBV18 and TRBJ1-1; 9 bases map to TRBD1. DNA of the CDR3: TGTGCCAGCTCACCCGGGACAGGGCCGAACACTGAAGCTTTCTTT. Amino acids: CASSPGTGPNTEAFF.